Here is one T cell receptor (beta chain) with its context. A few counts support this clone. Which antigen it targets is not known. No quality values exist for individual bases; no much larger clone is one base distant. The data derive from a study of blood T cell repertoires in COVID-19 (dated by TCRdb to the early 2020s). For context, the study as a whole: Collaborator samples came from the United States, Italy and Spain and covered acute and convalescent phases of COVID-19. Where available, HLA class I and class II types were obtained from metadata supplied by the sample provider rather than from assay-based typing. Samples came from the ongoing ImmuneRACE study (first 160 participants) plus 1,254 subjects from 6 global collaborators. Sample metadata almost always included a de-identified subject ID, COVID-19 status, age in years and sex. The material from the prospective study consisted of cDNA or gDNA derived from T cells, B-cell-depleted T cells, or PBMCs. Deeply sampled blood TCRbeta repertoires from subjects exposed to, actively infected with, or recovered from COVID-19 were included in the dataset. A freely available public database, intended as a resource for researchers studying the immune response to SARS-CoV-2, is where the repertoires were released.

TCRbeta CDR3 regions were amplified from genomic DNA using the immunoSEQ Assay, a bias-controlled multiplex PCR. Per the authors' processing: Nucleated cell counts per sample were estimated from amplification of reference gene primers within the assay. Sequence reads were collapsed and filtered to measure the absolute abundance of every unique TCRbeta CDR3 rearrangement. Productive Simpson clonality was computed per sample as the square root of Simpson's diversity index over productive rearrangements. In its TCRdb copy, this immuneACCESS table keeps in-frame sequences only and misses some clones. Where compared with another copy, unresolved V genes explain less than half of these, and the others have no known cause. Clone size and the V and J calls come from that table; the DNA yielded D and trimming. The sample includes over 55,000 clones, with 87% observed a single time. The top ten constitute more than 5% of the sample.

Results and caveats for the whole study, not just this receptor: How much clinical and demographic metadata was included differed by source and by participant, and the metadata was provided uncurated.

Whole blood was collected in K2EDTA tubes by collaborating institutions according to the institutions' own protocols. For TCRbeta analysis, collaborators shipped samples as frozen whole blood, isolated PBMCs, or DNA extracted from either of those sample types. The source material was peripheral blood. This clonotype was sampled from a middle-aged man with active COVID-19.

The CDR3 amino acid sequence is: CSATGGGAQNSYNEQFF. The nucleotides are TGCAGCGCCACTGGAGGGGGCGCCCAAAACTCCTACAATGAGCAGTTCTTC. The sequence joins TRBV29-1 to TRBJ2-1; tentative D gene TRBD1, with 7 bases matching. Spanning cysteine to phenylalanine, the CDR3 consists of 17 amino acids. Of all the DNA, just the CDR3 is kept, 51 bases in frame from base 1. Trimming takes 7 bases from V and 0 bases from J, and the germline ends sit 22 bases apart. Per the germline V gene, SQVTM is the CDR1 and ANQGSEA is the CDR2.